This TCR beta chain comes out of a study of shared clonotypes between healthy human individuals. Each subset's genomic DNA was shared equally among a number of immunoSEQ plates. Clones were read by immunoSEQ multiplex PCR, and TCRdb kept only the in-frame ones, dropping some. The sample includes hundreds of thousands of clones, 73% of them seen just once. Study results and caveats: Roughly 4.6% of naive CD4 clonotypes were common to several donors.

Of note for this clone: The antigen is undetermined.

Investigators divided CD4+ cells into CD45RA+ naive and CD45RA-negative memory subsets. Germline lookup yields CDR1 SGHRS and CDR2 YFSETQ. CDR3 length: 14 amino acids. Trimming took 5 bases from V and 0 from J, leaving 11 bases between them. The chain recombines TRBV5-1 with TRBJ1-1; possible D gene TRBD1, 5 bases. This receptor was taken from a woman in her thirties in good health. Sequenced material: memory CD4+ T cells sorted from blood. Noted subset: CD45RA-negative fraction. The CDR3 loop is CASSGGAMNTEAFF. The CDR3 bases are TGCGCCAGCAGTGGAGGGGCCATGAACACTGAAGCTTTCTTT.